The 9 T cell receptor beta chains reported below all come from one sample, sequenced in a study of shared clonotypes between healthy human individuals. In the naive CD8 group, cells lacked CD45RO and were positively selected for CCR7, so terminally differentiated effector memory CD45RA+ cells were left out. Assay used: immunoSEQ multiplex PCR; TCRdb lists only in-frame clones, some missing. The sample carries about 680,000 clones, about 90% recorded once. Sequencing was done on a sample of naive CD8+ T cells sorted from blood. Every receptor here comes from a man younger than 40 in good health.

As concerns this clone: This sample includes further DNA sequences coding for the same CDR3. V usage is TRBV20-1 and J usage is TRBJ2-5; D call uncertain. CDR1 and CDR2 (germline): DFQATT, SNEGSKA (reference sequence). V was shortened by 0 bases and J by 5 bases, with 1 base between the two germline ends. The CDR3 loop spans 10 amino acids. In nucleotides, the CDR3 is TGCAGTGCTAGAGAGGAGACCCAGTACTTC. It yields the protein CSAREETQYF.

The rearrangement joins TRBV9 to TRBJ2-3, with D tentatively TRBD2 (6 bases). Trimming left V 4 bases short and J 2 bases short, with 14 bases between. The germline CDR1 and CDR2 sequences are SGDLS and YYNGEE. CDR3 length: 15 amino acids. CDR3 residues: CASSLRRDPTDTQYF. In DNA, the CDR3 is TGTGCCAGCAGCCTCCGGCGGGACCCCACAGATACGCAGTATTTT.

This clone was observed a few times. The V gene is TRBV2, the J gene TRBJ1-5, with 8 positions matching TRBD1. J gave up 0 bases and V 3 bases, and 10 bases lay outside the gene matches. Per germline, CDR1 SNHLY and CDR2 FYNNEI. The CDR3 is 18 residues long. CDR3 protein: CASSDPRTGPYSNQPQHF. The CDR3 region has the DNA TGTGCCAGCAGTGATCCCCGGACAGGGCCGTATAGCAATCAGCCCCAGCATTTT.

This chain uses TRBV6-5 with TRBJ2-2; TRBD2 matches at 7 bases. This CDR3 has 15 residues. The J segment lost 6 bases and the V segment lost 4 bases, leaving 8 bases of the junction unmatched. Germline V CDR1 and CDR2: MNHEY, SVGAGI. The CDR3 loop is CASSSLAGVPGELFF. The CDR3 DNA reads TGTGCCAGCAGTTCGTTGGCGGGAGTCCCCGGGGAGCTGTTTTTT.

The J gene is TRBJ1-5, the V gene TRBV7-8; 8 nucleotides match TRBD1. This CDR3 is 15 amino acids long. J lost 6 bases, V lost 2 bases, and 6 bases had no gene match. In germline, CDR1 is SGHVS, CDR2 FQNEAQ. CDR3 in amino acids: CASSLWADRAQPQHF. The DNA of the CDR3 is TGTGCCAGCAGCTTATGGGCGGACAGGGCTCAGCCCCAGCATTTT.

J is TRBJ2-1 and V is TRBV7-9, with D uncertain. The CDR3 has 14 amino acids. V lost 3 bases and J lost 4, with 10 bases in between. The germline CDR1 and CDR2 sequences are SEHNR and FQNEAQ (reference sequence). CDR3: CASSFSREYNEQFF. CDR3 DNA: TGTGCCAGCAGCTTCTCGAGAGAGTACAATGAGCAGTTCTTC.

The V gene is TRBV27, the J gene TRBJ1-6; TRBD1 matches at 7 bases. Germline lookup yields CDR1 MNHEY and CDR2 SMNVEV (reference sequence). V shed 9 bases and J 7 bases; nucleotides not matched to a gene: 6. This CDR3 region has 13 residues. This chain's CDR3 is CASAGTDNSPLHF. In DNA, the CDR3 is TGTGCCAGTGCCGGGACAGACAATTCACCCCTCCACTTT.

The V call is TRBV7-9, the J call TRBJ2-7, with a possible D match to TRBD1 (6 bases). Between the trimmed V and J ends, which lost 5 bases and 2 bases, there was a span of 13 bases. Germline CDR1 is SEHNR and CDR2 is FQNEAQ (reference sequence). The CDR3 covers 14 residues. The CDR3 coding sequence is TGTGCCAGCAGCCTAGGGGACATTGCCTACGAGCAGTACTTC. It translates to CASSLGDIAYEQYF.

The V call is TRBV19, the J call TRBJ1-1; 9 positions agree with TRBD1. Germline V lookup: CDR1 LNHDA, CDR2 SQIVND (reference sequence). CDR3 size: 15 residues. The trim removed 3 bases at V and 5 bases at J, leaving 7 bases unmatched. The CDR3 sequence is CASSIMGTGSTEAFF. Written as DNA, the CDR3 is TGTGCCAGTAGTATTATGGGGACAGGGAGTACTGAAGCTTTCTTT.